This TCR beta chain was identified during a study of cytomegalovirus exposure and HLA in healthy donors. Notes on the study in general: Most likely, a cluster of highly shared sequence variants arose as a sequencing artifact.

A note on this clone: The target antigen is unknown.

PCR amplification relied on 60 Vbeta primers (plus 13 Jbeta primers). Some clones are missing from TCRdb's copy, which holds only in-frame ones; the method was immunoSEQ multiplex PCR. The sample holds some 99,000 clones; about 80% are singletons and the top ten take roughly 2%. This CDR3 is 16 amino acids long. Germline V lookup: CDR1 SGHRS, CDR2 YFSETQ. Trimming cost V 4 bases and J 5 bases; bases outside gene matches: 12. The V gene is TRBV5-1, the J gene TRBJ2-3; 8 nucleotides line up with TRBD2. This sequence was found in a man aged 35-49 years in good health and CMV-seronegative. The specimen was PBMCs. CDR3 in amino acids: CASSRLGAGAGDTQYF. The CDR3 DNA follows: TGCGCCAGCAGCCGTCTCGGAGCGGGAGCTGGAGATACGCAGTATTTT.